The present entry profiles one T cell receptor (beta chain) with its context. Its antigen remains unidentified. These data originate in a study of vaccination and CD4 T cells after COVID-19. The length of the CDR3 is 15 residues. From germline, CDR1 is LNHDA and CDR2 SQIVND (reference sequence). V lost 3 bases, J lost 1 base, and 9 bases lay in between. Treatment meaning: roughly 10-day PBMC culture with coronavirus spike peptide pools or control peptides (ViraFEST assay). Sequenced with the Oncomine TCR Beta short-read assay was DNA taken from cultured CD4+ T cells. TCRdb used MiXCR to reprocess the PCR reads, holding one entry per CDR3 protein. The sample lists 15,000 to 20,000 distinct CDR3 sequences, more than 50% seen once, with more than 6% in the top ten.

Sequencing was performed on CD4+ T cells from blood, cultured in vitro, taken before SARS-CoV-2 vaccination. The origin of this receptor is a human donor who had recovered from COVID-19. J is TRBJ2-2 and V is TRBV19; D remains ambiguous. CDR3: CASSIMRMNTGELFF. DNA of the CDR3: TGTGCCAGTAGTATTATGCGGATGAACACCGGGGAGCTGTTTTTT.